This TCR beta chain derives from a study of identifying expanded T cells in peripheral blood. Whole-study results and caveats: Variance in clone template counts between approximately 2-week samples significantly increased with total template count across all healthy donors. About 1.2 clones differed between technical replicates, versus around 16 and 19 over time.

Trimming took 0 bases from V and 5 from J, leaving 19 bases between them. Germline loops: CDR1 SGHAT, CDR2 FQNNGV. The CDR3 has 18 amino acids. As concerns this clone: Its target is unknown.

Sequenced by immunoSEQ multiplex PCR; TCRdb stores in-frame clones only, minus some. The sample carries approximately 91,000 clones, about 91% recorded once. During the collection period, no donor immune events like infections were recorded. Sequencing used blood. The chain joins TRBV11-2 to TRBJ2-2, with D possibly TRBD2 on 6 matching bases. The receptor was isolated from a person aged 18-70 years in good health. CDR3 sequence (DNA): TGTGCCAGCAGCTTAGATCTCAATACAGCAGGGAGGACCGGGGAGCTGTTTTTT. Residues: CASSLDLNTAGRTGELFF. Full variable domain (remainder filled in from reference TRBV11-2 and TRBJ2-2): EAGVAQSPRYKIIEKRQSVAFWCNPISGHATLYWYQQILGQGPKLLIQFQNNGVVDDSQLPKDRFSAERLKGVDSTLKIQPAKLEDSAVYLCASSLDLNTAGRTGELFFGEGSRLTVL.